This TCR beta chain was obtained from a study of shared clonotypes between healthy human individuals. The method was immunoSEQ multiplex PCR; TCRdb's version includes in-frame clones alone and lacks a portion of them. The sample holds around 980,000 clones, approximately 78% seen once. This CDR3 is 17 amino acids long. From germline, CDR1 is MDHEN and CDR2 SYDVKM. The J segment lost 2 bases and the V segment lost 8 bases, leaving 15 bases of the junction unmatched. The receptor was isolated from a man aged 18 to 35 in good health. Some clones in this sample may be carry-over from other donors' samples. Sample: memory CD4+ T cells from PBMCs. Regarding subset: CD45RA-negative fraction. J is TRBJ2-5 and V is TRBV28; 9 bases agree with TRBD2. The CDR3 region has the DNA TGTGCCAGCGATCCCGGCATGGGGCGGGAGGGGCAAGAGACCCAGTACTTC. Its protein product is CASDPGMGREGQETQYF.